This T cell receptor (beta chain) was profiled in a study of cytomegalovirus exposure and HLA in healthy donors. Vbeta (60) and Jbeta (13) primers were used in the PCR. The assay was immunoSEQ multiplex PCR, and TCRdb's table has in-frame clones only and misses some. The data hold around 150,000 clones, with 68% observed a single time. The CDR3 length is 14 residues. CDR1 and CDR2 (germline): SEHNR, FQNEAQ (reference sequence). J gave up 8 bases and V 2 bases, and 6 bases lay outside the gene matches. Note on this clone: Its cognate antigen is unknown.

Study-wide results and limits: Immune exposure information comprised only CMV serostatus. Most TCR beta V segments were productive about 87% or about 30% of the time in an earlier analysis. The investigators catalogued 164 TCR beta chains as cytomegalovirus-associated.

The sequence was obtained from a man aged 50 or older in good health and CMV-seronegative. The sample comprised PBMCs. This sequence joins TRBV7-9 and TRBJ1-2; 9 bases map to TRBD1. The CDR3 here is CASSLSRTGVGYTF. CDR3 sequence (DNA): TGTGCCAGCAGCTTATCCCGGACAGGGGTGGGCTACACCTTC. Based on the CDR3 plus reference TRBV7-9 and TRBJ1-2, the full variable domain is DTGVSQNPRHKITKRGQNVTFRCDPISEHNRLYWYRQTLGQGPEFLTYFQNEAQLEKSRLLSDRFSAERPKGSFSTLEIQRTEQGDSAMYLCASSLSRTGVGYTFGSGTRLTVV.